Detailed here is one TCR beta chain. The antigen is unknown. The record originates from a study of T cell responses to AZD1222 COVID-19 vaccine. This table comes from immunoSEQ multiplex PCR, and its TCRdb copy is limited to in-frame clones, with some not included. The table includes some 130,000 clones, about 88% detected once. Regarding the study as a whole: Reports indicate that nearly half of spike-specific TCRs are directed at unmutated variant regions. The study sampled repertoires only after the peak T cell response.

With 4 bases removed from V and 2 bases from J, the gap between germline ends came to 7 bases. The CDR3 length is 13 residues. Germline lookup yields CDR1 SNHLY and CDR2 FYNNEI. The sequencing here drew on peripheral blood, taken 28 days after the second AZD1222 dose. The sequence derives from an adult who received the AZD1222 COVID-19 vaccine. The V gene is TRBV2, the J gene TRBJ2-3; D is undetermined. CDR3 in DNA: TGTGCCAGCAGTGCAGCGCTCACAGATACGCAGTATTTT. Translated, it gives CASSAALTDTQYF. The full variable domain, with the rest looked up from reference TRBV2 and TRBJ2-3, is EPEVTQTPSHQVTQMGQEVILRCVPISNHLYFYWYRQILGQKVEFLVSFYNNEISEKSEIFDDQFSVERPDGSNFTLKIRSTKLEDSAMYFCASSAALTDTQYFGPGTRLTVL.